One and the same sample provided the 22 T cell receptor beta chains below, sequenced in a study of T-cell reconstitution after alpha-beta-depleted transplantation in children. Unique molecular identifiers were incorporated during preparation of the TCRbeta library. TCRdb recomputed calls from the PCR reads with MiXCR, one row per CDR3 protein. There are fewer than 500,000 distinct CDR3 sequences in the sample; 43% occur only once, and around 29% lies in the top ten. Sequenced material: PBMCs, taken before TCRalphabeta/CD19-depleted stem cell transplant. Receptors originate from a girl aged 2 to 9 with aplastic anemia, due to receive a stem cell transplant.

The CDR3 spells CASSESHNEQFF. The CDR3 bases are TGCGCCAGCAGTGAGTCCCACAATGAGCAGTTCTTC. The rearrangement links TRBV10-1 to TRBJ2-1; D is uncertain. Germline V gene lookup returns CDR1 WNHNN and CDR2 SYGVQD (reference sequence). This CDR3 is 12 amino acids long. Trimming pared 0 bases from V and 5 bases from J, leaving 2 bases between.

This CDR3 reads CASSQVLLGLETQYF. The CDR3 DNA reads as TGCGCCAGCAGCCAAGTACTTCTTGGTTTGGAGACCCAGTACTTC. This chain uses TRBV4-1 with TRBJ2-5; no definite D call. This CDR3 is built from 15 residues. Germline assignment: CDR1 MGHRA and CDR2 YSYEKL. V gave up 1 base and J gave up 5 bases, with 14 bases separating them.

In nucleotides, the CDR3 is TGCAGTGCTCGACCTTCGGACAGGGGTCTTAATTCACCCCTCCACTTT. Its translation: CSARPSDRGLNSPLHF. V usage is TRBV20-1 and J usage is TRBJ1-6, with 9 bases aligning to TRBD1. The germline V gene encodes CDR1 DFQATT and CDR2 SNEGSKA (reference sequence). The V segment lost 5 bases and the J segment 6 bases; nucleotides outside the gene matches: 11. The CDR3 is 16 amino acids.

The chain joins TRBV20-1 to TRBJ1-1, with 7 bases that match TRBD1. Germline V CDR1 and CDR2: DFQATT, SNEGSKA (reference sequence). V gave up 3 bases and J gave up 3 bases; unmatched junction bases: 7. CDR3 length: 14 residues. The CDR3 protein is CSASSTTGDTEAFF. The CDR3 DNA sequence: TGCAGTGCTAGTAGTACCACAGGGGACACTGAAGCTTTCTTT.

This clonotype was detected ten times or more. The V call is TRBV7-9, the J call TRBJ2-1, with 9 bases matching TRBD1. CDR1 and CDR2 from the germline V gene are SEHNR and FQNEAQ (reference sequence). V trimming: 3 bases; J trimming: 6 bases; junction bases outside the gene matches: 6. The CDR3 sequence is 15 residues long. CDR3 DNA: TGTGCCAGCAGCTTGGGGACAGGGCCTTTCAATGAGCAGTTCTTC. Protein product: CASSLGTGPFNEQFF.

The chain couples TRBV27 to TRBJ1-1; D gene unclear. V lost 2 bases, J lost 0 bases, and 7 bases lay in between. Germline CDR1 MNHEY, CDR2 SMNVEV (reference sequence). This CDR3 has 14 amino acids. CDR3 coding DNA: TGTGCCAGCAGTTTAGGAGTCATGAACACTGAAGCTTTCTTT. Protein product: CASSLGVMNTEAFF.

The rearrangement joins TRBV20-1 to TRBJ2-5; D possibly corresponds to TRBD2 (6 bases). Per the germline V gene, CDR1 is DFQATT and CDR2 is SNEGSKA (reference sequence). V shed 0 bases and J shed 4 bases, with 15 bases lying between them. The CDR3 loop spans 15 amino acids. The CDR3 reads CSARDPEGMPETQYF. The CDR3, as DNA: TGCAGTGCTAGAGATCCGGAGGGGATGCCAGAGACCCAGTACTTC.

This chain uses TRBV7-9 with TRBJ2-1; the D gene is possibly TRBD2 (5 bases). The CDR3 is 14 amino acids. The V end lost 10 bases, the J end lost 2 bases, and 15 bases lay between the germline ends. Germline-derived CDR1 and CDR2 are SEHNR and FQNEAQ (reference sequence). CDR3: CATPGKAPYNEQFF. DNA for the CDR3: TGTGCCACCCCGGGGAAAGCCCCCTACAATGAGCAGTTCTTC.

This clonotype came up many times. The chain combines TRBV20-1 with TRBJ2-2; the D is unclear. Trimming took off 6 bases at V and 4 bases at J, with 12 bases between the two ends. The CDR3 extends over 13 amino acids. The germline gives CDR1 DFQATT, CDR2 SNEGSKA (reference sequence). CDR3 nucleotide sequence: TGCAGTGCACGCCCCCCCGGCACCGGGGAGCTGTTTTTT. Translated: CSARPPGTGELFF.

This clonotype was observed at least ten times. The rearrangement links TRBV12-3 or TRBV12-4 to TRBJ2-3; D not resolved. The CDR3 has 12 amino acids. Trimming pared 3 bases from V and 6 bases from J, leaving 7 bases between. This CDR3 reads CASSFLVDTQYF. For the CDR3, the DNA is TGTGCCAGCAGTTTTTTGGTCGATACGCAGTATTTT.

At least ten counts were recorded for this clonotype. The CDR3 DNA reads as TGTGCCAGCAGTTTATTGCAGAGAGCGGGAGGAGTTAGAGGGCAGTTCTTC. It specifies CASSLLQRAGGVRGQFF. This chain links TRBV27 with TRBJ2-1, with 9 bases that match TRBD2. The CDR3 consists of 17 residues. V was pared by 1 base and J by 12 bases, with 16 bases of the junction left unmatched. CDR1 and CDR2 (germline): MNHEY, SMNVEV (reference sequence).

This clonotype was recorded many times. The chain links TRBV5-1 to TRBJ2-1; 11 positions match TRBD1. The CDR3 runs to 14 residues. Germline CDR1 is SGHRS and CDR2 is YFSETQ. V lost 4 bases, J lost 9 bases, and 6 bases stayed unmatched. CDR3 bases: TGCGCCAGCAGCCCGGGACAGGGGGACGGTGAGCAGTTCTTC. Amino acids: CASSPGQGDGEQFF.

The J gene is TRBJ1-5, the V gene TRBV6-1; 8 bases are shared with TRBD1. Germline trimming cut 7 bases from V and 1 base from J; bases unmatched to any gene: 12. The CDR3 is 17 amino acids. CDR1 and CDR2 from the germline V gene are MNHNS and SASEGT. The CDR3 sequence: CASTPRAGGLSNQPQHF. Written as DNA, the CDR3 is TGTGCCAGCACCCCGAGGGCAGGGGGCCTGAGCAATCAGCCCCAGCATTTT.

V and J are TRBV7-2 and TRBJ2-3; D is unclear. The CDR3 length is 14 residues. The germline V gene has CDR1 SGHTA and CDR2 FQGNSA. V was cut by 3 bases and J by 4 bases, with 11 bases left in between. The CDR3 DNA reads as TGTGCCAGCAGCTTGCGGATCGGGTCAGATACGCAGTATTTT. Translated: CASSLRIGSDTQYF.

This clonotype was detected many times. This chain uses TRBV12-3 or TRBV12-4 with TRBJ2-1; no clear D gene. Trimming removed 0 bases from V and 7 bases from J, with 16 bases in between. This CDR3 has 16 amino acids. CDR3 sequence: CASSLARTALLNEQFF. CDR3 DNA: TGTGCCAGCAGTTTAGCGCGCACAGCCCTACTGAATGAGCAGTTCTTC.

The rearrangement uses TRBV20-1 and TRBJ2-3; TRBD2 matches at 9 bases. The germline CDR1 and CDR2 sequences are DFQATT and SNEGSKA (reference sequence). CDR3 length: 14 residues. V shed 5 bases and J 7 bases; nucleotides not matched to a gene: 10. The CDR3 DNA reads TGCAGTGCTCGAGTTAGCGGGGGAGCGAATACGCAGTATTTT. It yields the protein CSARVSGGANTQYF.

The chain links TRBV15 to TRBJ2-3, with TRBD2 matching 8 bases. The CDR3 spans 15 residues. Losses at the gene ends were 4 bases for V and 4 bases for J; bases not matched to a gene: 7. From germline, CDR1 is LNHNV and CDR2 YYDKDF (reference sequence). CDR3 amino acids: CATSIRREGSDTQYF. The CDR3 bases are TGTGCCACCAGCATACGACGGGAGGGGTCAGATACGCAGTATTTT.

The genes are TRBV5-5 and TRBJ2-1; 12 bases are a match to TRBD1. There are 15 residues in the CDR3. Germline values: CDR1 SGHKS, CDR2 YYEKEE (reference sequence). Trimming took 4 bases from V and 8 from J; bases not matched to a gene: 7. The CDR3 sequence: CASSPGQGAPYEQFF. CDR3 DNA sequence: TGTGCCAGCAGCCCGGGACAGGGGGCGCCCTATGAGCAGTTCTTC.

This clonotype showed up many times. V and J are TRBV7-2 and TRBJ2-5; D might be TRBD1 or TRBD2, each matching 5 bases. The CDR3 extends over 16 amino acids. V lost 1 base and J lost 7, with 19 bases in between. CDR1 and CDR2 (germline): SGHTA, FQGNSA. CDR3 amino acids: CASSLGQGPLQRTQYF. CDR3 bases: TGTGCCAGCAGCTTAGGCCAGGGACCCCTGCAGCGGACCCAGTACTTC.

This clonotype was recorded at least ten times. The chain joins TRBV2 to TRBJ2-1; 8 positions agree with TRBD2. The CDR3 spans 16 residues. With 1 base clipped from V and 6 bases from J, the junction kept 8 bases outside the gene matches. Germline V lookup: CDR1 SNHLY, CDR2 FYNNEI. DNA of the CDR3: TGTGCCAGCAGTGAAGGGGGAGCTCTAGCGGGCAATGAGCAGTTCTTC. Amino acids: CASSEGGALAGNEQFF.

The V gene is TRBV7-2, the J gene TRBJ2-7, with a tentative D call TRBD1 (5 bases). Per germline, CDR1 SGHTA and CDR2 FQGNSA. The CDR3 spans 16 residues. V lost 5 bases and J lost 3, with 20 bases in between. In DNA form, the CDR3 reads TGTGCCAGCAGCCTGGGCACAGGTGGCATTAGCTACGAGCAGTACTTC. Translated: CASSLGTGGISYEQYF.

The chain combines TRBV20-1 with TRBJ2-3, with D perhaps assigned TRBD1 or TRBD2 (5 bases each). Germline values: CDR1 DFQATT, CDR2 SNEGSKA (reference sequence). V was trimmed by 3 bases and J by 7 bases, leaving 20 bases between them. CDR3 length: 15 residues. CDR3 nucleotides: TGCAGTGCTAGCCCCCGGGACCCACGAGGTAATACGCAGTATTTT. It encodes CSASPRDPRGNTQYF.